A single sample is the source of the 23 T cell receptor beta chains below, sequenced in a study of chemoradiotherapy in HPV16-positive cancers. Here immunoSEQ multiplex PCR was the method, and the copy in TCRdb shows in-frame clones only, minus some. There are roughly 8,300 clones in the sample; around 80% occur only once, and around two fifths lies in the top ten. Sequenced here: tumor tissue, sampled from a patient who underwent chemoradiotherapy. The receptors were gathered from a human donor with HPV-associated anogenital cancer.

This clone has a single count. V and J are TRBV19 and TRBJ1-1; no firm D call. Germline-derived CDR1 and CDR2 are LNHDA and SQIVND (reference sequence). Trimming shortened V by 3 bases and J by 5 bases, and 10 bases separated the two germline ends. The CDR3 consists of 13 residues. The CDR3 DNA reads as TGTGCCAGTAGTATTTCCGACGGGACTGAAGCTTTCTTT. It translates to CASSISDGTEAFF. Full variable domain (outside the CDR3, taken from reference TRBV19 and TRBJ1-1): DGGITQSPKYLFRKEGQNVTLSCEQNLNHDAMYWYRQDPGQGLRLIYYSQIVNDFQKGDIAEGYSVSREKKESFPLTVTSAQKNPTAFYLCASSISDGTEAFFGQGTRLTVV.

The rearrangement links TRBV28 to TRBJ1-2; D uncertain. This CDR3 contains 15 residues. Germline assignment: CDR1 MDHEN and CDR2 SYDVKM. V was trimmed by 3 bases and J by 1 base, leaving 12 bases between them. DNA for the CDR3: TGTGCCAGCAGTTTTCTGCAGATCGTTAACTATGGCTACACCTTC. Its protein product is CASSFLQIVNYGYTF.

The V and J genes are TRBV21-1 and TRBJ2-1; the table's D call, TRBD2, was not checked against the DNA. TRBV21-1 is listed as a pseudogene. The CDR3 is 17 amino acids. CDR3 sequence: CASSSGGGSGLYNEQFF. The CDR3 bases are TGTGCCAGCAGCAGTGGGGGGGGTAGCGGGCTATACAATGAGCAGTTCTTC.

This sequence joins TRBV15 and TRBJ2-1; a possible D gene is TRBD2 (7 bases). The CDR3 has 16 amino acids. Between the trimmed V and J ends, which lost 7 bases and 0 bases, there was a span of 16 bases. Germline-derived CDR1 and CDR2 are LNHNV and YYDKDF (reference sequence). CDR3 sequence (DNA): TGTGCCACCATCAGCACGGGGGGCAACTCCTACAATGAGCAGTTCTTC. Translation: CATISTGGNSYNEQFF.

This clone has just one count. This rearrangement joins TRBV19 to TRBJ1-2; TRBD1 agrees at 7 bases. This CDR3 is built from 17 residues. V lost 7 bases and J lost 1; bases outside the gene matches: 15. In germline, CDR1 is LNHDA, CDR2 SQIVND (reference sequence). For the CDR3, the DNA is TGTGCCAGTACTCCCCAGACAGGGCGAACACTTAACTATGGCTACACCTTC. Protein: CASTPQTGRTLNYGYTF.

The CDR3 loop is CASSLGQAGAADTQYF. The CDR3 DNA reads TGTGCCAGCAGCTTAGGCCAGGCGGGGGCGGCAGATACGCAGTATTTT. The rearrangement links TRBV7-9 to TRBJ2-3, with a tentative D call TRBD2 (7 bases). Deletions cut 1 base from V and 4 bases from J, with 15 bases between. In germline, CDR1 is SEHNR, CDR2 FQNEAQ (reference sequence). The CDR3 runs 16 residues.

The chain carries TRBV6-6 and TRBJ1-1; D gene unclear. CDR1 and CDR2 (germline): MNHNY, SVGAGI (reference sequence). V lost 8 bases and J 1 base, leaving 8 bases between the germline ends. This CDR3 has 12 amino acids. CDR3 nucleotide sequence: TGTGCCAGCTCCATGTCGAACACTGAAGCTTTCTTT. It encodes CASSMSNTEAFF.

This clone came up a few times. The chain uses TRBV18 and TRBJ1-2; D is ambiguous. Trimming cost V 0 bases and J 5 bases, with 10 bases left between them. The germline CDR1 and CDR2 sequences are KGHSH and LQKENI. The CDR3 has 14 residues. The CDR3 coding sequence is TGTGCCAGCTCACCACCGGTGGTTAGGTATGGCTACACCTTC. Translating it yields CASSPPVVRYGYTF.

This clone was observed once. The rearrangement uses TRBV6-5 and TRBJ2-5, with a tentative D call TRBD1 (5 bases). Trimming shortened V by 6 bases and J by 5 bases, and 13 bases separated the two germline ends. CDR1 is MNHEY, CDR2 SVGAGI, per germline. The CDR3 loop spans 13 amino acids. In DNA, the CDR3 is TGTGCCAGCAGCACGGACATTGGCGAGACCCAGTACTTC. Protein: CASSTDIGETQYF.

The rearrangement joins TRBV15 to TRBJ1-2; TRBD1 might be the D (5 bases). From germline, CDR1 is LNHNV and CDR2 YYDKDF (reference sequence). The V and J ends lost 1 base and 3 bases respectively, with 9 bases between them. The CDR3 spans 14 residues. CDR3 nucleotide sequence: TGTGCCACCAGCAGAGGGGGGACCGACTATGGCTACACCTTC. As protein: CATSRGGTDYGYTF.

The gene calls are TRBV4-3 and TRBJ2-1; 9 bases match TRBD1. J lost 5 bases, V lost 0 bases, and 5 bases had no gene match. Germline V gene lookup returns CDR1 LGHNA and CDR2 YSLEER. This CDR3 spans 16 amino acids. The CDR3, as DNA: TGCGCCAGCAGCCAAGATCACAGGGGGCTGGACAATGAGCAGTTCTTC. It is translated as CASSQDHRGLDNEQFF.

V and J are TRBV7-6 and TRBJ2-7; 10 bases agree with TRBD1. This CDR3 is built from 19 residues. Looked up from germline, CDR1 is SGHVS and CDR2 is FNYEAQ. V lost 2 bases and J lost 2; bases outside the gene matches: 15. CDR3 DNA: TGTGCCAGCAGCTTACAAGTTAGGGATCCCGGGACAGGGGCCTACGAGCAGTACTTC. Its translation is CASSLQVRDPGTGAYEQYF.

The chain combines TRBV11-3 with TRBJ1-3, with D hard to call. Trimming took off 3 bases at V and 0 bases at J, with 9 bases between the two ends. This CDR3 has 15 residues. Germline-derived CDR1 and CDR2 are SGHNT and YENEEA. The chain's CDR3 is CASSFPTTSGNTIYF. In DNA form, the CDR3 reads TGTGCCAGCAGCTTTCCTACCACCTCTGGAAACACCATATATTTT.

V and J are TRBV28 and TRBJ1-2, with 9 bases fitting TRBD1. CDR3 length: 19 amino acids. Germline V gene sequence: CDR1 MDHEN, CDR2 SYDVKM. The V segment lost 2 bases and the J segment 3 bases; nucleotides outside the gene matches: 16. The CDR3 region is CASSLSPRHQDRGHYGYTF. The CDR3 DNA sequence: TGTGCCAGCAGTTTAAGTCCGAGACACCAGGACAGGGGTCACTATGGCTACACCTTC.

The chain combines TRBV5-8 with TRBJ2-3; unclear D gene. The V gene lost 5 bases and the J gene lost 2 bases, with 6 bases spanning the gap. The CDR3 has 12 residues. Germline V lookup: CDR1 SGHTS, CDR2 YDEGEE. CDR3 coding DNA: TGTGCCAGCAGGCTCGCCACAGATACGCAGTATTTT. Translation gives CASRLATDTQYF.

The chain is built from TRBV19 and TRBJ2-5, with 7 nucleotides matching TRBD2. The J segment lost 2 bases and the V segment lost 3 bases, leaving 3 bases of the junction unmatched. The CDR3 is 14 residues long. The germline gives CDR1 LNHDA, CDR2 SQIVND (reference sequence). The CDR3 loop reads CASSIGGNQETQYF. The CDR3 nucleotides read TGTGCCAGTAGTATCGGGGGGAATCAAGAGACCCAGTACTTC.

For the CDR3, the DNA is TGTGCCATCGGATCCGGACTGAACTCTGGAAACACCATATATTTT. Translation: CAIGSGLNSGNTIYF. The chain combines TRBV10-3 with TRBJ1-3; no clear D gene. V shed 8 bases and J shed 0 bases, with 14 bases lying between them. Germline V lookup: CDR1 ENHRY, CDR2 SYGVKD. CDR3 length: 15 amino acids.

The V call is TRBV7-9, the J call TRBJ1-4; perhaps TRBD1 as D (5 bases). The ends were cut back, 3 bases at V and 5 bases at J, with 10 bases in the middle. This CDR3 is built from 14 residues. CDR1 and CDR2 (germline): SEHNR, FQNEAQ (reference sequence). The CDR3: CASSFGGKNEKLFF. CDR3 DNA sequence: TGTGCCAGCAGCTTCGGGGGGAAGAATGAAAAACTGTTTTTT.

The chain combines TRBV11-2 with TRBJ1-1, with no clear D. This CDR3 has 11 amino acids. Per germline, CDR1 SGHAT and CDR2 FQNNGV. V shed 1 base and J shed 7 bases, with 4 bases lying between them. CDR3 loop: CASSLGVEAFF. The CDR3 bases are TGTGCCAGCAGCTTAGGTGTTGAAGCTTTCTTT.

This clone appeared a few times. Other nucleotide sequences in the sample specify the same CDR3. J is TRBJ1-1 and V is TRBV19, with TRBD1 matching 7 bases. V lost 6 bases and J lost 5; bases outside the gene matches: 6. The CDR3 consists of 13 residues. Germline assignment: CDR1 LNHDA and CDR2 SQIVND (reference sequence). CDR3 loop: CASRTGPGTEAFF. The CDR3 DNA reads as TGTGCCAGTAGGACAGGGCCGGGGACTGAAGCTTTCTTT.

The rearrangement uses TRBV5-4 and TRBJ2-5; D unresolved. The CDR3 length is 15 residues. Per the germline V gene, CDR1 is SGHNT and CDR2 is YYREEE (reference sequence). Deletions cut 0 bases from V and 5 bases from J, with 14 bases between. The CDR3 DNA follows: TGTGCCAGCAGCTTGGATCCACAGCCCAGGGAGACCCAGTACTTC. Translation: CASSLDPQPRETQYF.

The V gene is TRBV6-6, the J gene TRBJ2-2; D possibly uses TRBD1 or TRBD2 (6 bases each). CDR3 length: 14 residues. Germline V gives CDR1 MNHNY, CDR2 SVGAGI (reference sequence). V lost 6 bases, J lost 1 base, and 9 bases lay in between. The CDR3 region has the DNA TGTGCCAGCAGCGGAGGGGGGAACACCGGGGAGCTGTTTTTT. It translates to CASSGGGNTGELFF.

The chain employs TRBV18 and TRBJ1-1; D is undetermined. Looked up from germline, CDR1 is KGHSH and CDR2 is LQKENI. Trimming took off 0 bases at V and 0 bases at J, with 5 bases between the two ends. The CDR3 loop spans 14 amino acids. This CDR3 is CASSPPMLNTEAFF. The CDR3 nucleotides read TGTGCCAGCTCACCACCGATGCTGAACACTGAAGCTTTCTTT.